The subject of this entry is one T cell receptor beta chain. The sample belongs to a study of PD-L1 blockade in urothelial cancer. Study as a whole: Patients initiated atezolizumab in the mid-2010s at 1,200 mg intravenously every 3 weeks.

TCRdb's copy holds only in-frame clones and misses some; the assay was immunoSEQ multiplex PCR. Of tens of thousands of clones in the sample, approximately 80% were seen once. CDR1 and CDR2 (germline): SGHDT, YYEEEE. The CDR3 length is 15 residues. V lost 3 bases, J lost 4 bases, and 5 bases stayed unmatched. The rearrangement joins TRBV5-6 to TRBJ2-1, with TRBD1 identical over 9 bases. The starting material was PBMCs, obtained around atezolizumab (anti-PD-L1) treatment. This clonotype was obtained from a man aged 70-80 years with urothelial cancer. The CDR3 here is CASSSGTGSYNEQFF. The CDR3 DNA is TGTGCCAGCAGCTCCGGGACAGGGTCATACAATGAGCAGTTCTTC.